This T cell receptor (beta chain) was recovered during a study of T cell clonotyping in hematopoietic cell transplantation. This table comes from immunoSEQ multiplex PCR, and its TCRdb copy is limited to in-frame clones, with some not included. The data show 13,000 or so clones, with around 74% seen just once and roughly 14% held by the top ten. About this clone: What it binds is not known.

The study's findings and limits: After transplant, recipient diversity fell while pathologically expanded clonotypes grew through day 180. Without cell sorting, CD4 versus CD8 contributions remain unresolved. Few recipient clonotypes overlapped donors; over 97% were de novo at given depth.

The source was peripheral blood mononuclear cells, collected 180 days after allogeneic stem cell transplant. This TCR came from a male patient aged 60-69 years who had an allogeneic stem cell transplant from an unrelated donor, so the T cells may come from the graft donor. Some clones in this sample may be carry-over from other donors' samples.

The CDR3 nucleotides are TGTGCCAGCAGCTTGGAGACAGGGGGTATGCATGAAAAACTGTTTTTT. Residues: CASSLETGGMHEKLFF. This rearrangement joins TRBV11-3 to TRBJ1-4, with 9 bases lining up with TRBD1. Germline CDR1 reads SGHNT; CDR2 reads YENEEA. This CDR3 contains 16 residues. Unmatched junction bases numbered 8, after V lost 3 bases and J lost 6 bases.